The TCR beta chain described here comes from a study of vaccination effects on CD4 cells after COVID-19. Overall study context: The ViraFEST assay expanded antigen-specific CD4+ T cells with viral peptide pools before sequencing. Roughly 1.9 million PBMC were placed in each well, which was supplemented with 10 IU/ml IL-2 and roughly 9 ug/ml peptides. Whole-study results and caveats: Only a single clone (1 of 255 vaccine-induced clones in healthy vaccinees) cross-reacted with common cold coronaviruses.

Here immunoSEQ multiplex PCR was the method, and the copy in TCRdb shows in-frame clones only, minus some. The sample records tens of thousands of clones, roughly 80% being singletons. On roughly day 9 of culture, CD4+ T cells were separated out. The healthy vaccine recipients, who had no prior SARS-CoV-2 infection, showed negative nucleocapsid antibodies. Notes on this clone: Its antigen is not identified.

Looked up from germline, CDR1 is SGDLS and CDR2 is YYNGEE. With 4 bases clipped from V and 4 bases from J, the junction kept 8 bases outside the gene matches. This CDR3 is 15 amino acids long. The J gene is TRBJ2-3, the V gene TRBV9; the match to TRBD1 covers 8 bases. The TCR comes from a human donor who received a COVID-19 vaccine. Sequencing was performed on CD4+ T cells from PBMCs cultured without peptide, taken before COVID-19 vaccination. CDR3 sequence reads: CASSPRTGSADTQYF. DNA of the CDR3: TGTGCCAGCAGCCCACGGACAGGGTCGGCAGATACGCAGTATTTT.